A single sample gave rise to the 7 T cell receptor beta chains below, sequenced in a study of cytomegalovirus exposure and HLA in healthy donors. PCR involved 60 Vbeta and 13 Jbeta primers. Produced via immunoSEQ multiplex PCR; TCRdb's table is partial and in-frame only. This sample's table has some 48,000 clones. Material for sequencing was PBMCs. All receptors derive from a woman in her thirties or forties in good health and CMV-seronegative.

The chain combines TRBV4-1 with TRBJ2-5, with 9 bases matching TRBD1. V lost 1 base, J lost 5 bases, and 8 bases stayed unmatched. In germline, CDR1 is MGHRA, CDR2 YSYEKL. The CDR3 length is 16 residues. This CDR3 reads CASSQGPDRGRETQYF. The CDR3 region has the DNA TGCGCCAGCAGCCAAGGTCCGGACAGGGGTAGGGAGACCCAGTACTTC.

In the case of this clone: The sample holds other DNA sequences that translate to the same CDR3. The rearrangement uses TRBV6-6 and TRBJ1-6, with D perhaps TRBD1 (5 bases). The CDR3 length is 15 residues. The V gene lost 7 bases and the J gene lost 13 bases, with 23 bases spanning the gap. Germline V gene lookup returns CDR1 MNHNY and CDR2 SVGAGI (reference sequence). The DNA for the CDR3 is TGTGCCAGCACCCTAGTGACAGCCCTAGATGGGCCCCTCCACTTT. Its translation: CASTLVTALDGPLHF.

To note about this clone: Other DNA sequences of this sample code for an identical CDR3. The chain carries TRBV7-2 and TRBJ2-1; TRBD2 might be the D (7 bases). Germline assignment: CDR1 SGHTA and CDR2 FQGNSA. CDR3 length equals 15 residues. V was trimmed by 2 bases and J by 6 bases, leaving 14 bases between them. CDR3 nucleotides: TGTGCCAGCAGCTTACGCGGGGGCCGCCTCAATGAGCAGTTCTTC. This sequence encodes CASSLRGGRLNEQFF.

This clone shows up as medium-sized by frequency. The V call is TRBV19, the J call TRBJ2-7; 7 bases match TRBD1. Losses at the gene ends were 5 bases for V and 3 bases for J; bases not matched to a gene: 4. Germline CDR1 reads LNHDA; CDR2 reads SQIVND (reference sequence). The CDR3 is 13 residues long. The chain's CDR3 is CASSPRDSYEQYF. CDR3 sequence (DNA): TGTGCCAGTAGTCCCCGGGACAGCTACGAGCAGTACTTC. Drawing the rest from reference TRBV19 and TRBJ2-7, the complete variable domain is DGGITQSPKYLFRKEGQNVTLSCEQNLNHDAMYWYRQDPGQGLRLIYYSQIVNDFQKGDIAEGYSVSREKKESFPLTVTSAQKNPTAFYLCASSPRDSYEQYFGPGTRLTVT.

The chain uses TRBV19 and TRBJ1-1; D possibly corresponds to TRBD1 (5 bases). This CDR3 spans 14 amino acids. The V and J ends lost 3 bases and 1 base respectively, with 9 bases between them. From germline, CDR1 is LNHDA and CDR2 SQIVND (reference sequence). The CDR3 DNA reads TGTGCCAGTAGTATCGGCAGGGCGAACACTGAAGCTTTCTTT. It yields the protein CASSIGRANTEAFF.

The chain is built from TRBV6-4 and TRBJ2-1, with a possible D match to TRBD2 (8 bases). The germline V gene has CDR1 MRHNA and CDR2 SNTAGT. V gave up 5 bases and J gave up 5 bases, with 19 bases separating them. This CDR3 has 16 amino acids. The CDR3 DNA sequence: TGTGCCAGCAGTCCGGGGGACAGCGGGGGCCACAATGAGCAGTTCTTC. Encoded protein: CASSPGDSGGHNEQFF.

The chain is built from TRBV5-1 and TRBJ1-2; no firm D call. V lost 0 bases and J 8 bases, leaving 11 bases between the germline ends. Germline CDR1 is SGHRS and CDR2 is YFSETQ. This CDR3 spans 13 amino acids. This chain's CDR3 is CASSLDSVGGYTF. The DNA of the CDR3 is TGCGCCAGCAGCTTGGATTCTGTTGGCGGCTACACCTTC.